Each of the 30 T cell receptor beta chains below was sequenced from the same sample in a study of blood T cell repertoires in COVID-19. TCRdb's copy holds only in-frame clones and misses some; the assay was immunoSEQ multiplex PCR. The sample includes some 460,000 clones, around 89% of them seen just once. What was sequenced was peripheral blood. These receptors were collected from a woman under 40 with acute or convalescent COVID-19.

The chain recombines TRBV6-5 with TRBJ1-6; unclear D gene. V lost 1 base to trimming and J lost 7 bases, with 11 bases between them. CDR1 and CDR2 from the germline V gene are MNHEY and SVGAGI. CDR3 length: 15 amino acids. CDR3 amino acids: CASSYYGVENSPLHF. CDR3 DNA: TGTGCCAGCAGTTACTACGGGGTGGAGAATTCACCCCTCCACTTT.

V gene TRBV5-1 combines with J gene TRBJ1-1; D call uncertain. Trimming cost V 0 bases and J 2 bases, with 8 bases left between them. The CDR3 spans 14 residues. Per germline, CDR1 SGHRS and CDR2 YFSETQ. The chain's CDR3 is CASSLAEANTEAFF. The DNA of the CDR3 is TGCGCCAGCAGCTTGGCAGAGGCAAACACTGAAGCTTTCTTT. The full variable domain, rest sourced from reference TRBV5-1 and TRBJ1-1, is KAGVTQTPRYLIKTRGQQVTLSCSPISGHRSVSWYQQTPGQGLQFLFEYFSETQRNKGNFPGRFSGRQFSNSRSEMNVSTLELGDSALYLCASSLAEANTEAFFGQGTRLTVV.

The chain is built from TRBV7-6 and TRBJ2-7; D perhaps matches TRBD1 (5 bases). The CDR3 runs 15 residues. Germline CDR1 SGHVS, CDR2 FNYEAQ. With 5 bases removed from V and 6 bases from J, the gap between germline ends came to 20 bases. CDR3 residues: CASSPQPGSVGEQYF. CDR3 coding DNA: TGTGCCAGCAGCCCGCAACCAGGGTCGGTCGGCGAGCAGTACTTC.

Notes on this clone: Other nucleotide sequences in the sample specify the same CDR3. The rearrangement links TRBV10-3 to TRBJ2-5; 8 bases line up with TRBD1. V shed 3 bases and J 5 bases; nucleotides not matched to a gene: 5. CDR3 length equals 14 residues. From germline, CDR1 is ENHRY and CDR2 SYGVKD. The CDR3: CAISESTGVETQYF. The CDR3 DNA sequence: TGTGCCATCAGTGAATCGACAGGGGTGGAGACCCAGTACTTC.

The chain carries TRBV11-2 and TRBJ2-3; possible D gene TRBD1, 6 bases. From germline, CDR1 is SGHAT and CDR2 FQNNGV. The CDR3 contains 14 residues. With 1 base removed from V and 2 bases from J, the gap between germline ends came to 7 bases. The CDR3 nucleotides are TGTGCCAGCAGCTTAGCAGGGGACACAGATACGCAGTATTTT. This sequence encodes CASSLAGDTDTQYF.

The CDR3 bases are TGTGCCAGCAGTTACTCTACGGGGGGGGACAATGAGCAGTTCTTC. This gives the protein CASSYSTGGDNEQFF. The rearrangement joins TRBV6-6 to TRBJ2-1; 8 bases line up with TRBD2. This CDR3 spans 15 amino acids. The J segment lost 5 bases and the V segment lost 0 bases, leaving 3 bases of the junction unmatched. Germline values: CDR1 MNHNY, CDR2 SVGAGI (reference sequence).

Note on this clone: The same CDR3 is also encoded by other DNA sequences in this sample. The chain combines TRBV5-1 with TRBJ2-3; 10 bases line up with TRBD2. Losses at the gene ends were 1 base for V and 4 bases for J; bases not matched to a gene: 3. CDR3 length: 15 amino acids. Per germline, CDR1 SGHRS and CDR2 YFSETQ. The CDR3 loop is CASSLPSGGADTQYF. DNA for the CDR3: TGCGCCAGCAGCTTGCCAAGCGGGGGGGCAGATACGCAGTATTTT.

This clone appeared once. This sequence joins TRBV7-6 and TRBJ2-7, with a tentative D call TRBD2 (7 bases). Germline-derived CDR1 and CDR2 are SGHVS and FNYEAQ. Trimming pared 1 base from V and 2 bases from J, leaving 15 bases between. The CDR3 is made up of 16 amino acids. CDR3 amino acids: CASSLVGGGATYEQYF. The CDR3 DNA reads TGTGCCAGCAGCTTAGTAGGGGGGGGAGCGACCTACGAGCAGTACTTC.

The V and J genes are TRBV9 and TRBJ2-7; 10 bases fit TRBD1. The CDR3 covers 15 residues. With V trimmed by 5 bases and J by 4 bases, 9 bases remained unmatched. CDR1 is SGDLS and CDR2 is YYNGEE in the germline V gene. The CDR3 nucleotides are TGTGCCAGCAGTTCTAATCCGGGACAGGGGTACGAGCAGTACTTC. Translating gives CASSSNPGQGYEQYF. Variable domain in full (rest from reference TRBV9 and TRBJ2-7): DSGVTQTPKHLITATGQRVTLRCSPRSGDLSVYWYQQSLDQGLQFLIQYYNGEERAKGNILERFSAQQFPDLHSELNLSSLELGDSALYFCASSSNPGQGYEQYFGPGTRLTVT.

The CDR3 is CASSLRGVDTQYF. As DNA, the CDR3 is TGTGCCAGCAGCTTACGGGGGGTAGATACGCAGTATTTT. This chain connects TRBV7-9 to TRBJ2-3; 7 nucleotides line up with TRBD2. J lost 5 bases, V lost 2 bases, and 1 base had no gene match. The CDR3 has 13 residues. From germline, CDR1 is SEHNR and CDR2 FQNEAQ (reference sequence).

The CDR3 DNA reads TGCGCCAGCAGTGAGACTAGCGGGGGGGCAGATACGCAGTATTTT. Encoded protein: CASSETSGGADTQYF. The chain has TRBV10-2 and TRBJ2-3; 13 bases agree with TRBD2. The V segment lost 2 bases and the J segment 4 bases; nucleotides outside the gene matches: 0. This CDR3 region has 15 residues. Germline-derived CDR1 and CDR2 are WSHSY and SAAADI.

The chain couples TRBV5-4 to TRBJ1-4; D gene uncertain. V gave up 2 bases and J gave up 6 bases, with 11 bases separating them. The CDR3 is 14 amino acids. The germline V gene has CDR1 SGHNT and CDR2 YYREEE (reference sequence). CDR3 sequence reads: CASSFGIGDEKLFF. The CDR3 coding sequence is TGTGCCAGCAGCTTTGGGATCGGGGATGAAAAACTGTTTTTT.

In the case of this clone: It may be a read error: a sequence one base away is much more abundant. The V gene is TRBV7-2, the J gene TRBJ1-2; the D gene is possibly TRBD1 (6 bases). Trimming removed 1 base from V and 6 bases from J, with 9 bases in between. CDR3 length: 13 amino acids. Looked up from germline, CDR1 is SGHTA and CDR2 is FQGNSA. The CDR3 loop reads CASSLGAGDGYTF. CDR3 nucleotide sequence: TGTGCCAGCAGCTTAGGGGCAGGGGATGGCTACACCTTC.

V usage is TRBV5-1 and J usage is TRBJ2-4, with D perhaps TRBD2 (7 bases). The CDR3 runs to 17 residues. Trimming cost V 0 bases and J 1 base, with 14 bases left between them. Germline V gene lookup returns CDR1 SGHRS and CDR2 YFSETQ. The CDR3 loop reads CASSLVGGAEAKNIQYF. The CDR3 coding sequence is TGCGCCAGCAGCTTGGTTGGGGGGGCTGAGGCCAAAAACATTCAGTACTTC. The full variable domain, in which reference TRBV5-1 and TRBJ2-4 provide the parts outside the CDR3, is KAGVTQTPRYLIKTRGQQVTLSCSPISGHRSVSWYQQTPGQGLQFLFEYFSETQRNKGNFPGRFSGRQFSNSRSEMNVSTLELGDSALYLCASSLVGGAEAKNIQYFGAGTRLSVL.

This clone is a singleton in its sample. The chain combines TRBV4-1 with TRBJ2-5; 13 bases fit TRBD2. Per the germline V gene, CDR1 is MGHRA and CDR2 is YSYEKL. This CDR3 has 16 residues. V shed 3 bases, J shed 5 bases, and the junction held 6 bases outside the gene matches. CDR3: CASSHTSGGARETQYF. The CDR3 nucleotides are TGCGCCAGCAGCCATACTAGCGGGGGGGCACGGGAGACCCAGTACTTC.

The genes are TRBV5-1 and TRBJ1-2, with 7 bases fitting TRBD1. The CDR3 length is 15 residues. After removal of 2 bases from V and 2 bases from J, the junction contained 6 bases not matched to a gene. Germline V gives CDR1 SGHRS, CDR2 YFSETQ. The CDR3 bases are TGCGCCAGCAGCTTAGGAGACAGGGCCAACTATGGCTACACCTTC. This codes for CASSLGDRANYGYTF.

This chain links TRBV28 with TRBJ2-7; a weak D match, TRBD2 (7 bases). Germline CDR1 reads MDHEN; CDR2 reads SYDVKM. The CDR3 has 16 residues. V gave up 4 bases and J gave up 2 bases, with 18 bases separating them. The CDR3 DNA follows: TGTGCCAGCAGTTCCCTGGGGGGGGCCTTTCCCTACGAGCAGTACTTC. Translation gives CASSSLGGAFPYEQYF.

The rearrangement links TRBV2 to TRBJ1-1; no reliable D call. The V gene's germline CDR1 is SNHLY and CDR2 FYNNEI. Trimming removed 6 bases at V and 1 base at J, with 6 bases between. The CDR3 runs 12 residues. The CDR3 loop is CASRRENTEAFF. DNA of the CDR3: TGTGCCAGCAGGCGAGAGAACACTGAAGCTTTCTTT.

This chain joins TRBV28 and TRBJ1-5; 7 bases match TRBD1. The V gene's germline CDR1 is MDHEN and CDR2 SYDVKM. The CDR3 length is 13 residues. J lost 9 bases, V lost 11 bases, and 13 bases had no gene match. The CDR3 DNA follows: TGTGCCGTGGAGACTGACAGGGCAACGCCCCAGCATTTT. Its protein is CAVETDRATPQHF.

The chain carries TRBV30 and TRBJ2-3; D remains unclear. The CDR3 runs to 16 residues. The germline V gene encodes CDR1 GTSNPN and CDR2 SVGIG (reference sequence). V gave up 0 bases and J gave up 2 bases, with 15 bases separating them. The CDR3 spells CAWSVHGSRYTDTQYF. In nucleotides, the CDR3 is TGTGCCTGGAGTGTACATGGTAGCCGATACACAGATACGCAGTATTTT.

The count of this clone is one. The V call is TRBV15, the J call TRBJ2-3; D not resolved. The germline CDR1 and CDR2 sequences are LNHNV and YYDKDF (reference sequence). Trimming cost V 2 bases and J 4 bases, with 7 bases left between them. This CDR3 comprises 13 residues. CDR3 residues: CATSRSLADTQYF. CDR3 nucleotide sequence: TGTGCCACCAGCAGATCCCTAGCAGATACGCAGTATTTT. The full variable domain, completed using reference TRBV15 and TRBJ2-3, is DAMVIQNPRYQVTQFGKPVTLSCSQTLNHNVMYWYQQKSSQAPKLLFHYYDKDFNNEADTPDNFQSRRPNTSFCFLDIRSPGLGDTAMYLCATSRSLADTQYFGPGTRLTVL.

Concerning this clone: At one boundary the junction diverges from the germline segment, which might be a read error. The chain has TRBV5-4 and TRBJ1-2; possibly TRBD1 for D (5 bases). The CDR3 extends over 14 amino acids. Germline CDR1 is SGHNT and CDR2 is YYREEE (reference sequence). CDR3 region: CASSLATDSVKNIF. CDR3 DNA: TGTGCCAGCAGCTTGGCGACCGACAGCGTAAAAAATATCTTC.

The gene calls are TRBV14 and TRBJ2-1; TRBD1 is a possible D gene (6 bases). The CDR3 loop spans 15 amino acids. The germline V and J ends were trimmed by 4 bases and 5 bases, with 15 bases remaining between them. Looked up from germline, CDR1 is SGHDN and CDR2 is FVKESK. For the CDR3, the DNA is TGTGCCAGCAGCCGGGGACACGCGATACACAATGAGCAGTTCTTC. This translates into CASSRGHAIHNEQFF.

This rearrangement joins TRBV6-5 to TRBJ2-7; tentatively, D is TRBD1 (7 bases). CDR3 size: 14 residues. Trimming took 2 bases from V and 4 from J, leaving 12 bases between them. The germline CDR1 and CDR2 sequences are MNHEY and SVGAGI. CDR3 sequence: CASSYAGGKYEQYF. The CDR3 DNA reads TGTGCCAGCAGTTACGCAGGGGGGAAATACGAGCAGTACTTC.

The DNA for the CDR3 is TGTGCCAGCACGGGGGATTCCTACGAGCAGTACTTC. Residues: CASTGDSYEQYF. This chain joins TRBV2 and TRBJ2-7; a possible D gene is TRBD2 (6 bases). CDR1 and CDR2 from the germline V gene are SNHLY and FYNNEI. The CDR3 is 12 amino acids. V lost 7 bases and J lost 1, with 8 bases in between.

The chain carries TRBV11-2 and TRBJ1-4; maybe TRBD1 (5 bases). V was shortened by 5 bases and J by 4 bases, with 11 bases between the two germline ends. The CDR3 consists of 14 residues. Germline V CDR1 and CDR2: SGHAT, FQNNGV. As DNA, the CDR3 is TGTGCCAGCAGCCTGAGACAGTTTAATGAAAAACTGTTTTTT. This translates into CASSLRQFNEKLFF.

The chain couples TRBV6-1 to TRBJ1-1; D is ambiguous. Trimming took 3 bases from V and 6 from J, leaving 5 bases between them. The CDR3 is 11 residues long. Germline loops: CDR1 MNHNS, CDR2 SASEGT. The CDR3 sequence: CASSERAEAFF. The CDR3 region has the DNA TGTGCCAGCAGTGAGCGGGCTGAAGCTTTCTTT.

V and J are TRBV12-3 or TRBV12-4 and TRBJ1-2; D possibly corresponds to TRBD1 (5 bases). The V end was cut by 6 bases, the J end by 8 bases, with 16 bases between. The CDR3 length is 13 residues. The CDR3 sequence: CASSVRGTRGYTF. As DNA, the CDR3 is TGTGCCAGCAGCGTGCGCGGGACTCGGGGCTACACCTTC.

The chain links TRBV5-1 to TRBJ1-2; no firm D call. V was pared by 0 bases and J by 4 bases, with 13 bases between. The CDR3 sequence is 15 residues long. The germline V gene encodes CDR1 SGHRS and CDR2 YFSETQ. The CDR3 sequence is CASSLGQARAYGYTF. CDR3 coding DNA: TGCGCCAGCAGCTTGGGCCAGGCCCGTGCCTATGGCTACACCTTC.

The CDR3 loop reads CASSRGTSAYEQYF. CDR3 DNA: TGTGCCAGTAGTAGGGGGACTTCTGCCTACGAGCAGTACTTC. This rearrangement joins TRBV19 to TRBJ2-7; TRBD2 might be the D (6 bases). The CDR3 consists of 14 residues. The germline V gene has CDR1 LNHDA and CDR2 SQIVND (reference sequence). V was trimmed by 4 bases and J by 2 bases, leaving 12 bases between them.